One and the same sample provided the 19 T cell receptor beta chains below, sequenced in a study of HIV-infected children after antiretroviral therapy interruption. Unique molecular identifiers were included in an RNA-based 3' RACE TCR library. TCRdb passed the 3' RACE reads through MiXCR, listing each CDR3 protein once. The sample contains about 86,000 distinct CDR3 sequences, approximately 6.9% of which appear only once. Treatment specified: PENTA 11 planned treatment interruption arm or continuous ART arm. The input for sequencing was CD45RA+ CD4+ T cells from PBMCs, pooled from several time points, taken from a donor given antiretroviral therapy, either interrupted or continuous. Subset denoted: naive CD4+ CD45RA+ CD45RO- T cells. These receptors all come from a pool of human donors with HIV.

Many counts were recorded for this clonotype. The chain carries TRBV19 and TRBJ2-1, with D perhaps matching TRBD1 or TRBD2 (5 bases each). V was trimmed by 8 bases and J by 5 bases, leaving 19 bases between them. Germline V lookup: CDR1 LNHDA, CDR2 SQIVND (reference sequence). CDR3 length: 15 residues. In DNA, the CDR3 is TGTGCCAGTTCTGATCCCGGGACCGTAAACAATGAGCAGTTCTTC. Protein product: CASSDPGTVNNEQFF.

This clonotype was picked up many times. The chain joins TRBV4-2 to TRBJ1-2; D gene uncertain. Per the germline V gene, CDR1 is LGHNA and CDR2 is YNFKEQ. The CDR3 consists of 12 residues. Deletions cut 1 base from V and 0 bases from J, with 0 bases between. CDR3 loop: CASSQANYGYTF. The CDR3 coding sequence is TGTGCCAGCAGCCAAGCTAACTATGGCTACACCTTC.

The table lists this clonotype with a few counts. The chain carries TRBV15 and TRBJ2-7; D not certain. V was trimmed by 1 base and J by 3 bases, leaving 10 bases between them. Germline loops: CDR1 LNHNV, CDR2 YYDKDF (reference sequence). This CDR3 is built from 14 residues. CDR3 sequence reads: CATSRGPNNYEQYF. CDR3 nucleotide sequence: TGTGCCACCAGCAGAGGACCGAACAACTACGAGCAGTACTTC.

The sample holds many counts of this clonotype. The chain combines TRBV20-1 with TRBJ2-1; perhaps TRBD2 as D (6 bases). V shed 2 bases and J shed 2 bases, with 19 bases lying between them. Looked up from germline, CDR1 is DFQATT and CDR2 is SNEGSKA (reference sequence). CDR3 length: 17 residues. This chain's CDR3 is CSARRGDRGITYNEQFF. The CDR3, as DNA: TGCAGTGCTAGAAGAGGGGACCGGGGGATCACCTACAATGAGCAGTTCTTC.

In this sample, this clonotype turned up many times. The chain joins TRBV20-1 to TRBJ1-5, with D possibly being TRBD1 (6 bases). The CDR3 loop spans 13 amino acids. The V gene lost 4 bases and the J gene lost 5 bases, with 12 bases spanning the gap. The germline V gene encodes CDR1 DFQATT and CDR2 SNEGSKA (reference sequence). CDR3 amino acids: CSATDRPDQPQHF. The CDR3 DNA sequence: TGCAGTGCTACCGACAGGCCGGATCAGCCCCAGCATTTT.

Ten or more counts support this clonotype. Sequence at one end of the junction differs from germline and may be a read error. The V and J genes are TRBV20-1 and TRBJ2-1; D is uncertain. The CDR3 extends over 13 amino acids. The germline V gene encodes CDR1 DFQATT and CDR2 SNEGSKA (reference sequence). CDR3 residues: CSAGEISYNEQFF. For the CDR3, the DNA is TGCAGTGCTGGAGAGATCTCCTACAATGAGCAGTTCTTC.

This sequence joins TRBV20-1 and TRBJ2-7; a weak D match, TRBD1 (6 bases). Germline V CDR1 and CDR2: DFQATT, SNEGSKA (reference sequence). The CDR3 contains 13 residues. The V gene lost 6 bases and the J gene lost 6 bases, with 18 bases spanning the gap. The CDR3 nucleotides read TGCAGTGCCTCCTCCCACAGGGATTTCGAGCAGTACTTC. Translating gives CSASSHRDFEQYF.

This clonotype was observed many times. The CDR3 DNA reads as TGCGCCAGCAGCTTGGATGCAACTAATGAAAAACTGTTTTTT. The encoded protein is CASSLDATNEKLFF. The V and J genes are TRBV5-1 and TRBJ1-4; D call uncertain. Trimming left V 0 bases short and J 0 bases short, with 3 bases between. The CDR3 has 14 amino acids. Per the germline V gene, CDR1 is SGHRS and CDR2 is YFSETQ.

The table lists this clonotype with many counts. CDR3 bases: TGTGCCAGCAGCCAAGATCGGGGCGCGGGGGACAATGAGCAGTTCTTC. This gives the protein CASSQDRGAGDNEQFF. The rearrangement uses TRBV4-2 and TRBJ2-1, with 7 bases fitting TRBD2. Looked up from germline, CDR1 is LGHNA and CDR2 is YNFKEQ. The CDR3 extends over 16 amino acids. V was clipped by 0 bases and J by 5 bases; unmatched bases: 7.

This clonotype was seen ten or more times. This chain joins TRBV2 and TRBJ2-5, with a possible D match to TRBD2 (6 bases). Between the trimmed V and J ends, which lost 2 bases and 3 bases, there was a span of 13 bases. The length of the CDR3 is 15 residues. The V gene's germline CDR1 is SNHLY and CDR2 FYNNEI. The CDR3 spells CASSESAGLEETQYF. As DNA, the CDR3 is TGTGCCAGCAGTGAATCTGCGGGACTGGAAGAGACCCAGTACTTC.

This clonotype was counted at least ten times. This rearrangement joins TRBV5-1 to TRBJ2-7; D might be TRBD2 (6 bases). Trimming pared 1 base from V and 5 bases from J, leaving 13 bases between. The CDR3 is 14 residues long. In germline, CDR1 is SGHRS, CDR2 YFSETQ. CDR3 protein: CASSLRREVDEQYF. The CDR3 DNA is TGCGCCAGCAGCTTGCGCAGGGAGGTAGACGAGCAGTACTTC.

The chain joins TRBV12-3 or TRBV12-4 to TRBJ2-7; D not certain. V lost 3 bases and J lost 10, with 13 bases in between. This CDR3 is 12 amino acids long. This chain's CDR3 is CASSFFKYEQYF. DNA for the CDR3: TGTGCCAGCAGTTTTTTCAAATATGAACAGTACTTC.

The chain couples TRBV20-1 to TRBJ2-3; TRBD2 matches at 9 bases. Germline CDR1 DFQATT, CDR2 SNEGSKA (reference sequence). J lost 5 bases, V lost 1 base, and 16 bases had no gene match. There are 18 residues in the CDR3. CDR3 protein: CSARVRRGGLIEQDTQYF. As DNA, the CDR3 is TGCAGTGCTAGAGTAAGGCGGGGGGGCCTGATAGAACAAGATACGCAGTATTTT.

In its sample, this clonotype was seen many times. CDR3 sequence reads: CASSGSGKTDTQYF. As DNA, the CDR3 is TGCGCCAGCAGTGGAAGCGGGAAAACAGATACGCAGTATTTT. The rearrangement uses TRBV5-1 and TRBJ2-3; 7 bases map to TRBD2. Germline V lookup: CDR1 SGHRS, CDR2 YFSETQ. The CDR3 extends over 14 amino acids. Losses at the gene ends were 5 bases for V and 3 bases for J; bases not matched to a gene: 6.

This clonotype was seen only a few times. This sequence joins TRBV7-6 and TRBJ2-3; a weak D match, TRBD2 (5 bases). Trimming stripped 6 bases from V and 6 bases from J, with 19 bases between. CDR1 and CDR2 (germline): SGHVS, FNYEAQ. The CDR3 spans 15 residues. CDR3 protein: CASSLPSGLVDTQYF. CDR3 sequence (DNA): TGTGCCAGCAGTCTCCCGAGCGGCCTTGTTGATACGCAGTATTTT.

In its sample, this clonotype was seen many times. The chain carries TRBV5-1 and TRBJ1-6; the match to TRBD1 covers 9 bases. Germline values: CDR1 SGHRS, CDR2 YFSETQ. Germline trimming cut 1 base from V and 10 bases from J; bases unmatched to any gene: 6. This CDR3 has 15 amino acids. The CDR3 region is CASSLQGQGESPLHF. In DNA, the CDR3 is TGCGCCAGCAGCTTGCAGGGACAGGGAGAATCACCCCTCCACTTT.

This clonotype has ten or more counts. The V call is TRBV11-2, the J call TRBJ2-7; no definite D call. This CDR3 contains 15 residues. CDR1 SGHAT and CDR2 FQNNGV come from the germline V gene. With 2 bases removed from V and 2 bases from J, the gap between germline ends came to 13 bases. CDR3 region: CASSLPSRSPYEQYF. CDR3 DNA sequence: TGTGCCAGCAGCTTACCGTCGCGCTCCCCCTACGAGCAGTACTTC.

This clonotype has ten or more counts. V and J are TRBV2 and TRBJ2-7, with unresolved D. CDR1 SNHLY and CDR2 FYNNEI come from the germline V gene. This CDR3 spans 10 amino acids. V was trimmed by 3 bases and J by 3 bases, leaving 0 bases between them. CDR3 sequence: CASSDYEQYF. In DNA form, the CDR3 reads TGTGCCAGCAGTGACTACGAGCAGTACTTC.

This sequence joins TRBV6-6 and TRBJ2-7; D is unclear. This CDR3 has 13 amino acids. Per the germline V gene, CDR1 is MNHNY and CDR2 is SVGAGI (reference sequence). V lost 8 bases and J 2 bases, leaving 13 bases between the germline ends. The CDR3 is CASRPRVPYEQYF. The CDR3 bases are TGTGCCAGCCGACCTAGGGTACCCTACGAGCAGTACTTC.